These T cell receptor beta chains were read from a single sample in a study of T-cell reconstitution after alpha-beta-depleted transplantation in children. In TCRdb, the PCR reads were re-called with MiXCR into one record per CDR3 protein. The sample has 350,000 to 400,000 distinct CDR3 sequences, roughly 13% seen once. Source: PBMCs, taken from the stem cell graft. All receptors derive from a human donor who donated a stem cell graft to a child with Fanconi anemia. Both conserved end residues are part of each CDR3. Fields, in order: CDR3 protein, CDR3 DNA, CDR3 length, clone size, V gene, J gene, D gene. A D gene is named only where the DNA matches it firmly. Expanded clones are given a class, and other clones once, few, many or no size at all.

CDR3: CSARGDPRGLLGYTF; DNA: TGCAGTGCTAGAGGGGACCCTAGAGGATTGCTCGGCTACACCTTC; length: 15; size: many; V: TRBV20-1; J: TRBJ1-2; D: NA
CDR3: CSAETLGTGEGYTF; DNA: TGCAGTGCTGAAACATTGGGGACAGGGGAAGGCTACACTTTC; length: 14; size: many; V: TRBV20-1; J: TRBJ1-2; D: TRBD1
CDR3: CASSWDVRPGSEAFF; DNA: TGCGCCAGCAGCTGGGACGTAAGGCCCGGGTCTGAAGCTTTCTTT; length: 15; size: few; V: TRBV5-1; J: TRBJ1-1; D: NA
CDR3: CASSLSGGPTEAFF; DNA: TGTGCCAGCAGTTTATCCGGGGGGCCCACTGAAGCTTTCTTT; length: 14; size: few; V: TRBV27; J: TRBJ1-1; D: NA
CDR3: CASSSQGSETQYF; DNA: TGTGCCAGCAGCAGCCAGGGTAGCGAGACCCAGTACTTC; length: 13; size: few; V: TRBV7-8; J: TRBJ2-5; D: NA
CDR3: CASNPVGGMWFF; DNA: TGTGCCAGCAATCCCGTTGGGGGGATGTGGTTCTTC; length: 12; size: NA; V: TRBV7-2; J: TRBJ2-1; D: NA
CDR3: CASRGQNNSPLHF; DNA: TGTGCCAGCAGGGGACAAAACAATTCACCCCTCCACTTT; length: 13; size: NA; V: TRBV6-6; J: TRBJ1-6; D: NA
CDR3: CASSLVLGRGSETQYF; DNA: TGTGCCAGCAGCTTAGTTTTAGGGCGAGGCAGTGAGACCCAGTACTTC; length: 16; size: few; V: TRBV7-8; J: TRBJ2-5; D: NA
CDR3: CASSVTVNSNQPQHF; DNA: TGTGCCAGCAGTGTAACAGTCAATAGCAATCAGCCCCAGCATTTT; length: 15; size: many; V: TRBV6-1; J: TRBJ1-5; D: NA
CDR3: CASSPGGVPTEAFF; DNA: TGTGCCAGCAGCCCGGGTGGGGTCCCGACTGAAGCTTTCTTT; length: 14; size: few; V: TRBV6-1; J: TRBJ1-1; D: NA
CDR3: CASIGGNVDTQYF; DNA: TGTGCCAGCATAGGGGGGAACGTAGATACGCAGTATTTT; length: 13; size: NA; V: TRBV28; J: TRBJ2-3; D: NA
CDR3: CSARGDRNSYNEQFF; DNA: TGCAGTGCTAGGGGGGATCGCAACTCCTACAATGAGCAGTTCTTC; length: 15; size: many; V: TRBV20-1; J: TRBJ2-1; D: NA
CDR3: CATQNLITDTQYF; DNA: TGTGCCACCCAAAACTTGATAACAGATACGCAGTATTTT; length: 13; size: NA; V: TRBV2; J: TRBJ2-3; D: NA
CDR3: CASSPPRWLEQYF; DNA: TGTGCCAGCAGCCCCCCGCGATGGCTCGAGCAGTACTTC; length: 13; size: NA; V: TRBV11-2; J: TRBJ2-7; D: NA
CDR3: CASSSSGHYTGELFF; DNA: TGTGCCAGCAGCTCGTCAGGACATTACACCGGGGAGCTGTTTTTT; length: 15; size: NA; V: TRBV3-1; J: TRBJ2-2; D: NA
CDR3: CSVAYSSTGNTEAFF; DNA: TGCAGCGTTGCTTACAGCTCGACGGGGAACACTGAAGCTTTCTTT; length: 15; size: many; V: TRBV29-1; J: TRBJ1-1; D: NA
CDR3: CSARDQTAPSRYNEQFF; DNA: TGCAGTGCTAGAGATCAGACAGCCCCGTCGAGGTACAATGAGCAGTTCTTC; length: 17; size: few; V: TRBV20-1; J: TRBJ2-1; D: NA
CDR3: CASSPRDFYTDTQYF; DNA: TGTGCCAGCAGCCCCAGGGACTTTTACACAGATACGCAGTATTTT; length: 15; size: NA; V: TRBV4-2; J: TRBJ2-3; D: NA
CDR3: CASSFLAGDPGLFF; DNA: TGTGCCAGCAGTTTTCTAGCGGGGGACCCGGGGTTGTTCTTC; length: 14; size: NA; V: TRBV12-3/TRBV12-4; J: TRBJ2-1; D: TRBD2
CDR3: CASSLGTGNNNEQFF; DNA: TGTGCCAGCAGCTTGGGTACAGGGAATAACAATGAGCAGTTCTTC; length: 15; size: NA; V: TRBV7-9; J: TRBJ2-1; D: NA
CDR3: CASSTNPGGNEKLFF; DNA: TGTGCCAGCAGCACGAATCCGGGCGGAAATGAAAAACTGTTTTTT; length: 15; size: many; V: TRBV4-2; J: TRBJ1-4; D: NA
CDR3: CASSYSTQGNSDTQYF; DNA: TGTGCCAGCAGTTACTCGACTCAGGGGAATTCAGATACGCAGTATTTT; length: 16; size: few; V: TRBV6-5; J: TRBJ2-3; D: NA
CDR3: CASSLRRASPLHF; DNA: TGTGCCAGCAGCTTACGCCGGGCGTCACCCCTCCACTTT; length: 13; size: NA; V: TRBV7-2; J: TRBJ1-6; D: NA
CDR3: CASSQDSGNSNYGYTF; DNA: TGCGCCAGCAGCCAAGATTCGGGCAACTCTAACTATGGCTACACCTTC; length: 16; size: many; V: TRBV4-3; J: TRBJ1-2; D: NA
CDR3: CAISESLHYGYTF; DNA: TGTGCCATCAGTGAATCCTTACACTATGGCTACACCTTC; length: 13; size: few; V: TRBV10-3; J: TRBJ1-2; D: NA
CDR3: CASKEQLNTEAFF; DNA: TGTGCCAGCAAGGAACAGTTGAACACTGAAGCTTTCTTT; length: 13; size: few; V: TRBV6-6; J: TRBJ1-1; D: NA
CDR3: CASSQDRHISTDTQYF; DNA: TGCGCCAGCAGCCAAGACCGACACATTAGCACAGATACGCAGTATTTT; length: 16; size: NA; V: TRBV4-3; J: TRBJ2-3; D: NA
CDR3: CSVALSRVLTTEAFF; DNA: TGCAGCGTTGCGTTGTCGAGGGTACTGACCACTGAAGCTTTCTTT; length: 15; size: NA; V: TRBV29-1; J: TRBJ1-1; D: NA
CDR3: CATSDGTGSTDTQYF; DNA: TGTGCCACCAGTGACGGGACAGGGTCAACAGATACGCAGTATTTT; length: 15; size: many; V: TRBV24-1; J: TRBJ2-3; D: TRBD1
CDR3: CASSPGPAAGDTDTQYF; DNA: TGCGCCAGCAGCCCCGGCCCGGCGGCCGGGGACACAGATACGCAGTATTTT; length: 17; size: NA; V: TRBV5-1; J: TRBJ2-3; D: NA
CDR3: CASSQGQGSEKLFF; DNA: TGTGCCAGCAGCCAGGGACAGGGATCTGAAAAACTGTTTTTT; length: 14; size: many; V: TRBV7-2; J: TRBJ1-4; D: TRBD1
CDR3: CATSDTRQGYGYTF; DNA: TGTGCCACCAGTGATACTCGACAGGGTTATGGCTACACCTTC; length: 14; size: few; V: TRBV24-1; J: TRBJ1-2; D: TRBD1
CDR3: CSVQGGRTGTGELFF; DNA: TGCAGCGTTCAAGGCGGGAGGACGGGCACCGGGGAGCTGTTTTTT; length: 15; size: NA; V: TRBV29-1; J: TRBJ2-2; D: TRBD2
CDR3: CASSLEGSQEKLFF; DNA: TGTGCCAGCAGCTTGGAAGGCTCCCAAGAAAAACTGTTTTTT; length: 14; size: many; V: TRBV5-6; J: TRBJ1-4; D: NA
CDR3: CASSLVFPGEAFF; DNA: TGTGCCAGCAGCTTAGTTTTTCCAGGTGAAGCTTTCTTT; length: 13; size: NA; V: TRBV7-2; J: TRBJ1-1; D: NA
CDR3: CSVERQGSTDTQYF; DNA: TGCAGCGTTGAGAGGCAGGGAAGCACAGATACGCAGTATTTT; length: 14; size: many; V: TRBV29-1; J: TRBJ2-3; D: NA
CDR3: CASTRQQVDTQYF; DNA: TGTGCCAGCACCCGTCAACAGGTGGATACGCAGTATTTT; length: 13; size: few; V: TRBV28; J: TRBJ2-3; D: NA
CDR3: CSVEVGGAFDEQFF; DNA: TGCAGCGTTGAGGTCGGGGGGGCTTTCGATGAGCAGTTCTTC; length: 14; size: NA; V: TRBV29-1; J: TRBJ2-1; D: TRBD2
CDR3: CASSQGGGSGGSDTQYF; DNA: TGCGCCAGCAGCCAAGGAGGAGGTAGCGGGGGATCAGATACGCAGTATTTT; length: 17; size: NA; V: TRBV4-3; J: TRBJ2-3; D: TRBD2
CDR3: CASSLLRGGAYNEQFF; DNA: TGTGCCAGCAGCTTATTGCGGGGGGGCGCCTACAATGAGCAGTTCTTC; length: 16; size: few; V: TRBV7-9; J: TRBJ2-1; D: TRBD2
CDR3: CSARDSQGTGELFF; DNA: TGCAGTGCTAGAGATAGCCAGGGCACCGGGGAGCTGTTTTTT; length: 14; size: few; V: TRBV20-1; J: TRBJ2-2; D: NA
CDR3: CASSFGGGHTNEKLFF; DNA: TGCGCCAGCAGCTTCGGTGGGGGACATACTAATGAAAAACTGTTTTTT; length: 16; size: many; V: TRBV5-1; J: TRBJ1-4; D: NA
CDR3: CASSAGFRGDGYTF; DNA: TGTGCCAGCAGCGCGGGATTCCGAGGGGATGGCTACACCTTC; length: 14; size: many; V: TRBV7-2; J: TRBJ1-2; D: NA
CDR3: CATSEPRRVICTDTQYF; DNA: TGTGCCACCAGTGAGCCGCGGCGGGTCATTTGCACAGATACGCAGTATTTT; length: 17; size: many; V: TRBV24-1; J: TRBJ2-3; D: NA
CDR3: CAISDWGTGYTF; DNA: TGTGCCATCAGTGATTGGGGTACTGGCTACACCTTC; length: 12; size: few; V: TRBV10-3; J: TRBJ1-2; D: NA
CDR3: CASSVGQGFTEAFF; DNA: TGCGCCAGCAGTGTGGGACAGGGTTTCACTGAAGCTTTCTTT; length: 14; size: NA; V: TRBV10-1; J: TRBJ1-1; D: TRBD1
CDR3: CSARDRSGGLQEQYF; DNA: TGCAGTGCTAGAGACCGTAGCGGGGGGCTGCAAGAGCAGTACTTC; length: 15; size: NA; V: TRBV20-1; J: TRBJ2-7; D: TRBD2
CDR3: CASSVDPSDRYEAFF; DNA: TGTGCCAGCAGCGTAGATCCCTCAGACAGATATGAAGCTTTCTTT; length: 15; size: NA; V: TRBV9; J: TRBJ1-1; D: NA
CDR3: CASSRGRDRNSPLHF; DNA: TGTGCCAGCAGTCGAGGGCGGGACAGGAATTCACCCCTCCACTTT; length: 15; size: few; V: TRBV27; J: TRBJ1-6; D: TRBD1
CDR3: CASTSFGLAEAFF; DNA: TGTGCCAGCACCTCGTTCGGGCTAGCTGAAGCTTTCTTT; length: 13; size: few; V: TRBV12-3/TRBV12-4; J: TRBJ1-1; D: NA
CDR3: CASSLTHTGAGAEAFF; DNA: TGCGCCAGCAGCTTGACCCATACAGGGGCCGGCGCTGAAGCTTTCTTT; length: 16; size: few; V: TRBV5-1; J: TRBJ1-1; D: TRBD1
CDR3: CASTKGWGQGFSPLHF; DNA: TGTGCCAGCACCAAAGGGTGGGGACAGGGCTTTTCACCCCTCCACTTT; length: 16; size: NA; V: TRBV27; J: TRBJ1-6; D: TRBD1